The entry below gives a single TCR beta chain sequence along with its context. Looked up from germline, CDR1 is PRHDT and CDR2 is FYEKMQ (reference sequence). With 4 bases removed from V and 0 bases from J, the gap between germline ends came to 13 bases. This CDR3 contains 15 residues. Specified time point: newly diagnosed GD, antithyroid drugs for less than 3 months. PBMCs provided the RNA from which the TCR library was made. The sample belongs to a study of regulatory T cells in long-lasting Graves disease. For TCR beta, libraries came from iRepertoire HTBI primers and Arm-PCR of CDR3 regions. TCRdb reanalysed the multiplex PCR reads using MiXCR and keeps one entry per CDR3 protein. The data hold 550,000 to 700,000 distinct CDR3 sequences, with about 16% observed a single time. This same sample was also part of a study on T cells in Graves' hyperthyroidism and ophthalmopathy. Per that paper: Hyperthyroidism was newly diagnosed in patients aged 18 to 65 (duration under 2 months).

V and J are TRBV13 and TRBJ2-7; the D gene could be TRBD1 or TRBD2 (5 bases each). The receptor's source is a man between 18 and 35 years old with Graves disease. The sample in question was peripheral blood mononuclear cells (PBMCs), obtained at new diagnosis, from a patient treated with antithyroid drugs. This CDR3 is CASSSRDGVSYEQYF. CDR3 nucleotides: TGTGCCAGCAGCTCCCGGGACGGGGTCTCCTACGAGCAGTACTTC.